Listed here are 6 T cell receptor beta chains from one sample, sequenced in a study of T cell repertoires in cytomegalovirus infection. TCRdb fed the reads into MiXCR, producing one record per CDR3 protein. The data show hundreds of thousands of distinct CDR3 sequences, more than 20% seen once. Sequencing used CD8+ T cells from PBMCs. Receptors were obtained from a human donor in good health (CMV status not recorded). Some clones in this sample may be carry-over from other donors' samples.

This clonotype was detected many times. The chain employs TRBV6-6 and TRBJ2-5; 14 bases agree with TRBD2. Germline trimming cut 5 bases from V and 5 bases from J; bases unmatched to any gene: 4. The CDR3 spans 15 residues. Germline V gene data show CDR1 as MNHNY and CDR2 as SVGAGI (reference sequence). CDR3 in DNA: TGTGCCAGCAGTCAGACTAGCGGGGGGGTGGAGACCCAGTACTTC. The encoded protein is CASSQTSGGVETQYF.

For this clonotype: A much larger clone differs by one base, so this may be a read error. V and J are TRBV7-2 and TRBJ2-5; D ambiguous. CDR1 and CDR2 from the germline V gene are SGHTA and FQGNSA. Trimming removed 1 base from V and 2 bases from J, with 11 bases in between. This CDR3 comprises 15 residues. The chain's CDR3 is CASSLVLYLQETQYF. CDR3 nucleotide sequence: TGTGCCAGCAGCTTAGTCCTTTACTTACAAGAGACCCAGTACTTC.

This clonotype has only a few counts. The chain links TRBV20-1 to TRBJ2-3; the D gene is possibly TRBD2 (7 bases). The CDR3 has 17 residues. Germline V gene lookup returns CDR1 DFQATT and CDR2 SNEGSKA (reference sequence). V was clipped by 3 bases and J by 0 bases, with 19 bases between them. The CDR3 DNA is TGCAGTGCTAGTTCTGGCGGGGGCCATCCTAGCACAGATACGCAGTATTTT. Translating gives CSASSGGGHPSTDTQYF.

The CDR3 loop is CASSASGTTYGDIQYF. The CDR3 bases are TGTGCCAGCAGCGCGTCCGGGACGACCTATGGGGACATTCAGTACTTC. This sequence joins TRBV9 and TRBJ2-4, with D possibly called TRBD1 or TRBD2 (5 bases each). The CDR3 extends over 16 amino acids. CDR1 is SGDLS, CDR2 YYNGEE, per germline. Trimming removed 3 bases from V and 8 bases from J, with 21 bases in between.

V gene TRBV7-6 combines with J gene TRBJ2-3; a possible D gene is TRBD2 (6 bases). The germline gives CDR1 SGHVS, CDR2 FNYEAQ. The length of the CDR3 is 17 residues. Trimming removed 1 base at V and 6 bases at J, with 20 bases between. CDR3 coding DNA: TGTGCCAGCAGCTTAGACCCAGTGGGGGGTACCACTGATACGCAGTATTTT. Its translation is CASSLDPVGGTTDTQYF. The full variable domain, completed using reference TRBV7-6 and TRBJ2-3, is GAGVSQSPRYKVTKRGQDVALRCDPISGHVSLYWYRQALGQGPEFLTYFNYEAQQDKSGLPNDRFSAERPEGSISTLTIQRTEQRDSAMYRCASSLDPVGGTTDTQYFGPGTRLTVL.

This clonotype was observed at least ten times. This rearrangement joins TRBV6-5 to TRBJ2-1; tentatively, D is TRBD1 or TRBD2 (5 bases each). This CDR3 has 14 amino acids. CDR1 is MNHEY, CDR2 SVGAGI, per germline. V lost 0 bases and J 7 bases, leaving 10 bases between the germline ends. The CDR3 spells CASSYSTEGNEQFF. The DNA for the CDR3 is TGTGCCAGCAGTTACTCTACTGAGGGGAATGAGCAGTTCTTC.